This T cell receptor beta chain is from a study of identical twins. TCRdb reprocessed the 5' RACE reads with MiXCR, giving one entry per CDR3 protein. The table has 400,000 to 500,000 distinct CDR3 sequences, under 20% seen once; the top ten hold about 12%. The CDR3 runs 16 residues. Trimming stripped 2 bases from V and 5 bases from J, with 13 bases between. The source material was naive T cells sorted from blood. The V and J genes are TRBV12-3 or TRBV12-4 and TRBJ1-6; perhaps TRBD1 as D (5 bases). This TCR was recovered from a middle-aged man in good health. CDR3: CASSLRSGRNNSPLHF. The CDR3 region has the DNA TGTGCCAGCAGTTTAAGGTCGGGGCGCAATAATTCACCCCTCCACTTT.